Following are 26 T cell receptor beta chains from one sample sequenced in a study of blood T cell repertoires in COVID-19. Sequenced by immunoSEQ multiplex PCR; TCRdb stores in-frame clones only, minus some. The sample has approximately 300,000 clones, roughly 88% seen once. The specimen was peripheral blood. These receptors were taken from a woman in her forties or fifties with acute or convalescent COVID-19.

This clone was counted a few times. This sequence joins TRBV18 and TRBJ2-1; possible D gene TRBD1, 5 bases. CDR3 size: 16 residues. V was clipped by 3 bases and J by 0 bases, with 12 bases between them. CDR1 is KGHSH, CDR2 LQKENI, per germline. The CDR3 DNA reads TGTGCCAGCTCACCCCAGACAGAGAGCTCCTACAATGAGCAGTTCTTC. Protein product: CASSPQTESSYNEQFF. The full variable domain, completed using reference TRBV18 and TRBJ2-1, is NAGVMQNPRHLVRRRGQEARLRCSPMKGHSHVYWYRQLPEEGLKFMVYLQKENIIDESGMPKERFSAEFPKEGPSILRIQQVVRGDSAAYFCASSPQTESSYNEQFFGPGTRLTVL.

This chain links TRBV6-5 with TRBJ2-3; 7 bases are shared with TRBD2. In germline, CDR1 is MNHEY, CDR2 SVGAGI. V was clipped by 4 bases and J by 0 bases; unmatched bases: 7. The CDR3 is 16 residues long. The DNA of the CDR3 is TGTGCCAGCAGTTGGGGCGGGGGAGCTAGCACAGATACGCAGTATTTT. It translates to CASSWGGGASTDTQYF.

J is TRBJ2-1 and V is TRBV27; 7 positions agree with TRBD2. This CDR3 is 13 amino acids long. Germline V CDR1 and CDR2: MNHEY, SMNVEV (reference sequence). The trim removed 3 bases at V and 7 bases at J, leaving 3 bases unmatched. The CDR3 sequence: CASSFREENEQFF. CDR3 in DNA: TGTGCCAGCAGTTTCCGGGAGGAAAATGAGCAGTTCTTC.

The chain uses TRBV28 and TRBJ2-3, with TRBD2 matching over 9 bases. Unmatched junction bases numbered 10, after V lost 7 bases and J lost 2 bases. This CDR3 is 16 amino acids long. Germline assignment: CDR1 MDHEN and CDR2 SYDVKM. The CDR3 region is CASTSPAGGPTDTQYF. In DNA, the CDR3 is TGTGCCAGCACCAGTCCAGCGGGAGGCCCCACAGATACGCAGTATTTT.

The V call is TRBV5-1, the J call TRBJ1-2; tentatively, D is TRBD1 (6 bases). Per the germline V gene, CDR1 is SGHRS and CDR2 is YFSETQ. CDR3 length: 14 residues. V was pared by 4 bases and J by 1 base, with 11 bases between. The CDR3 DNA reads TGCGCCAGCAGCCTTGACAGGAATAACTATGGCTACACCTTC. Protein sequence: CASSLDRNNYGYTF.

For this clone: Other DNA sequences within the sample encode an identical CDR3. In DNA, the CDR3 is TGTGCCAGCTCACCGTCTAGCGATACGCAGTATTTT. Its translation: CASSPSSDTQYF. The rearrangement joins TRBV18 to TRBJ2-3, with D perhaps matching TRBD2 (5 bases). The CDR3 totals 12 residues. The V gene's germline CDR1 is KGHSH and CDR2 LQKENI. Trimming stripped 3 bases from V and 6 bases from J, with 7 bases between.

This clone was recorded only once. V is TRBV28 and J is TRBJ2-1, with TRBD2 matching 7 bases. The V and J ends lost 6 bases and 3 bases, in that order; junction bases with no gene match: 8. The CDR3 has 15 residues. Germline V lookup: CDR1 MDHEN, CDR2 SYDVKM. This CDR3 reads CASRGGSIDYNEQFF. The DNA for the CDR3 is TGTGCCAGCAGAGGCGGGAGTATAGACTACAATGAGCAGTTCTTC.

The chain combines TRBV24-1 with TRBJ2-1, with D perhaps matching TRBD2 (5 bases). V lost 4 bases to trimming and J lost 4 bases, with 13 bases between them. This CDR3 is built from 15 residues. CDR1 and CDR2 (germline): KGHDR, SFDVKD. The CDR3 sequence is CATSDSWERYNEQFF. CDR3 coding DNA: TGTGCCACCAGTGACTCGTGGGAGCGGTACAATGAGCAGTTCTTC.

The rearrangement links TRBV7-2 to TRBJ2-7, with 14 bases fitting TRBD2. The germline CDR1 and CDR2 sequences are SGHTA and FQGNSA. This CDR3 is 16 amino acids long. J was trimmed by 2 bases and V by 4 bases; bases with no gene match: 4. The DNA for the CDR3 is TGTGCCAGCAGCTCTGGGACTAGCGGGAGTACCTACGAGCAGTACTTC. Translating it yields CASSSGTSGSTYEQYF.

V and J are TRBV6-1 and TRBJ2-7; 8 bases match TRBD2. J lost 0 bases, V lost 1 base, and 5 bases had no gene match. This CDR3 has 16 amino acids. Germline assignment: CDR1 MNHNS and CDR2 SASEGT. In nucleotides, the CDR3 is TGTGCCAGCAGTGAAGTACGGGAGGGTGGCTCCTACGAGCAGTACTTC. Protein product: CASSEVREGGSYEQYF.

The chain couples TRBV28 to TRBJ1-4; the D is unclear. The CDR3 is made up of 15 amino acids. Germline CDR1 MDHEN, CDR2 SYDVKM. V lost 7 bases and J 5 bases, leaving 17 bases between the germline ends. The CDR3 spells CASTLPAYPNEKLFF. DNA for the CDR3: TGTGCCAGCACCTTACCCGCCTACCCGAATGAAAAACTGTTTTTT.

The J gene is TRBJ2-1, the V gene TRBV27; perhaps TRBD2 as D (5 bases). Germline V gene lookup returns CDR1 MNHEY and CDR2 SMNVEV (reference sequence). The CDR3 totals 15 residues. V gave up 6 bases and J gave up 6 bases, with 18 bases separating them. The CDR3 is CASRKPGILLNEQFF. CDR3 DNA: TGTGCCAGCAGGAAGCCCGGGATCCTACTCAATGAGCAGTTCTTC.

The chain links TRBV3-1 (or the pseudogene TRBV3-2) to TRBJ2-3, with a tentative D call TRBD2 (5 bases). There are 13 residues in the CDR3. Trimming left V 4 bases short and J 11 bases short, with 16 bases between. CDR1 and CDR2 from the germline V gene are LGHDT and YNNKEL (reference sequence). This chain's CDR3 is CASSRTLCTRQYF. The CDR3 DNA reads TGTGCCAGCAGCCGGACCCTTTGTACTAGGCAGTATTTT.

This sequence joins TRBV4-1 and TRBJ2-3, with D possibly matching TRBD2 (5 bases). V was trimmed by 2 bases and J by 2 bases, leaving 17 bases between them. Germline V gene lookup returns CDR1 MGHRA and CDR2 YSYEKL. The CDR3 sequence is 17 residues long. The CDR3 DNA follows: TGCGCCAGCAGCCAAAAGAAAGCGGAAGATTTCACAGATACGCAGTATTTT. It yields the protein CASSQKKAEDFTDTQYF.

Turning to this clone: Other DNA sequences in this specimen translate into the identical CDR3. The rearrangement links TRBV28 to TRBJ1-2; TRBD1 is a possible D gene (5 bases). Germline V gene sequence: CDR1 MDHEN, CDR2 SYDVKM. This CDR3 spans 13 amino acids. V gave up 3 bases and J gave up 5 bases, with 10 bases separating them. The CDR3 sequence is CASSFGQGYGYTF. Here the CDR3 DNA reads TGTGCCAGCAGTTTTGGGCAGGGTTATGGCTACACCTTC.

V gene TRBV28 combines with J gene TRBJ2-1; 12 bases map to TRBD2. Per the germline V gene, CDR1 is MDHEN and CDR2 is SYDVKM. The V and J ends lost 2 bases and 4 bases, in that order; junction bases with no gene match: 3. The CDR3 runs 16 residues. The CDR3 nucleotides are TGTGCCAGCAGTTTACTAGCGGGAGGGGTTTACAATGAGCAGTTCTTC. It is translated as CASSLLAGGVYNEQFF. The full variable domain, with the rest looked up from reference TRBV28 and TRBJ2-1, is DVKVTQSSRYLVKRTGEKVFLECVQDMDHENMFWYRQDPGLGLRLIYFSYDVKMKEKGDIPEGYSVSREKKERFSLILESASTNQTSMYLCASSLLAGGVYNEQFFGPGTRLTVL.

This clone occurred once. CDR3 sequence (DNA): TGCGCCAGCAGCTTGACAGGACTATTAAGCTCCTACAATGAGCAGTTCTTC. This translates into CASSLTGLLSSYNEQFF. V gene TRBV5-1 combines with J gene TRBJ2-1, with TRBD2 as a possible D gene (6 bases). V gave up 1 base and J gave up 0 bases, with 14 bases separating them. The V gene's germline CDR1 is SGHRS and CDR2 YFSETQ. This CDR3 region has 17 residues.

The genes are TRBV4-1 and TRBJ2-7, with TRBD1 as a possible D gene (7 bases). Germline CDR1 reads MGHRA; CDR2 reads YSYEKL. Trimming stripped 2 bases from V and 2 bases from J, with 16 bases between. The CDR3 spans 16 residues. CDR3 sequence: CASSQKPGQRAYEQYF. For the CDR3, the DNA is TGCGCCAGCAGCCAAAAACCGGGACAGCGGGCCTACGAGCAGTACTTC.

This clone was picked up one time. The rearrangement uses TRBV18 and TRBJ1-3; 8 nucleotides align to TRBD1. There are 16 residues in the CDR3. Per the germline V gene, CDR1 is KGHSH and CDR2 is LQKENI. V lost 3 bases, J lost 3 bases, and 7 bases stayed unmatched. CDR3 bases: TGTGCCAGCTCACCTCGACAGGGGTATCGTGGAAACACCATATATTTT. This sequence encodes CASSPRQGYRGNTIYF. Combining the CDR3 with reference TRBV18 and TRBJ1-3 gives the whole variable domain NAGVMQNPRHLVRRRGQEARLRCSPMKGHSHVYWYRQLPEEGLKFMVYLQKENIIDESGMPKERFSAEFPKEGPSILRIQQVVRGDSAAYFCASSPRQGYRGNTIYFGEGSWLTVV.

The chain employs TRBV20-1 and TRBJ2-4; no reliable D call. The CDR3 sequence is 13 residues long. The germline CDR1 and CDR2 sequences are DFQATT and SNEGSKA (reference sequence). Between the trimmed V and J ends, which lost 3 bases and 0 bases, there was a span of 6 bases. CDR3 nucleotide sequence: TGCAGTGCTAGTGACTTAGCCAAAAACATTCAGTACTTC. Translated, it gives CSASDLAKNIQYF.

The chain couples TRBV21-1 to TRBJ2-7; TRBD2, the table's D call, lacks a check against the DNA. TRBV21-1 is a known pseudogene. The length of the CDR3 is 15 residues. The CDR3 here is CASSKWGRTTYEQYF. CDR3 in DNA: TGTGCCAGCAGCAAATGGGGACGGACTACCTACGAGCAGTACTTC.

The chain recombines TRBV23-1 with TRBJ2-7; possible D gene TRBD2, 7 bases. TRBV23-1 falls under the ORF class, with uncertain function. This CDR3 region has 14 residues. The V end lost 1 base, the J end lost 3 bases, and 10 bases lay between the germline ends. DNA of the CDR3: TGCGCCAGCAGTCAATGCGGGGGCGACTACGAGCAGTACTTC. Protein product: CASSQCGGDYEQYF.

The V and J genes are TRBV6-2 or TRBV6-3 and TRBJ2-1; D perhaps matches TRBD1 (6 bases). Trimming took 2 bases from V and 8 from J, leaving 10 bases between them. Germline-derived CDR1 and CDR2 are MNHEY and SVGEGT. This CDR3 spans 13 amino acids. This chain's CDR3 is CASSYRRGDEQFF. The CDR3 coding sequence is TGTGCCAGCAGTTACCGCAGGGGAGATGAGCAGTTCTTC.

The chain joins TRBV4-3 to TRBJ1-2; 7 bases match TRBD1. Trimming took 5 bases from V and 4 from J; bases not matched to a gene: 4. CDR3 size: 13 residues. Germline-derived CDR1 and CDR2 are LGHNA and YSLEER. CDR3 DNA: TGCGCCAGCAGCGGGGACAGTCTCTATGGCTACACCTTC. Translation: CASSGDSLYGYTF.

CDR3: CATSRTGRGTEAFF. The CDR3 region has the DNA TGTGCCACCAGCAGAACCGGGAGGGGGACTGAAGCTTTCTTT. This chain connects TRBV15 to TRBJ1-1; tentatively, D is TRBD1 (6 bases). V was clipped by 2 bases and J by 5 bases, with 12 bases between them. Germline values: CDR1 LNHNV, CDR2 YYDKDF (reference sequence). The CDR3 has 14 amino acids.

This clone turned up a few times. CDR3 in amino acids: CASSLSPLAGPFLTDTQYF. The CDR3 bases are TGTGCCAGCAGTTTATCCCCCCTAGCGGGGCCATTTTTAACAGATACGCAGTATTTT. The rearrangement uses TRBV28 and TRBJ2-3, with 9 nucleotides matching TRBD2. CDR3 length equals 19 residues. Germline V gene data show CDR1 as MDHEN and CDR2 as SYDVKM. V was pared by 1 base and J by 3 bases, with 14 bases of the junction left unmatched.